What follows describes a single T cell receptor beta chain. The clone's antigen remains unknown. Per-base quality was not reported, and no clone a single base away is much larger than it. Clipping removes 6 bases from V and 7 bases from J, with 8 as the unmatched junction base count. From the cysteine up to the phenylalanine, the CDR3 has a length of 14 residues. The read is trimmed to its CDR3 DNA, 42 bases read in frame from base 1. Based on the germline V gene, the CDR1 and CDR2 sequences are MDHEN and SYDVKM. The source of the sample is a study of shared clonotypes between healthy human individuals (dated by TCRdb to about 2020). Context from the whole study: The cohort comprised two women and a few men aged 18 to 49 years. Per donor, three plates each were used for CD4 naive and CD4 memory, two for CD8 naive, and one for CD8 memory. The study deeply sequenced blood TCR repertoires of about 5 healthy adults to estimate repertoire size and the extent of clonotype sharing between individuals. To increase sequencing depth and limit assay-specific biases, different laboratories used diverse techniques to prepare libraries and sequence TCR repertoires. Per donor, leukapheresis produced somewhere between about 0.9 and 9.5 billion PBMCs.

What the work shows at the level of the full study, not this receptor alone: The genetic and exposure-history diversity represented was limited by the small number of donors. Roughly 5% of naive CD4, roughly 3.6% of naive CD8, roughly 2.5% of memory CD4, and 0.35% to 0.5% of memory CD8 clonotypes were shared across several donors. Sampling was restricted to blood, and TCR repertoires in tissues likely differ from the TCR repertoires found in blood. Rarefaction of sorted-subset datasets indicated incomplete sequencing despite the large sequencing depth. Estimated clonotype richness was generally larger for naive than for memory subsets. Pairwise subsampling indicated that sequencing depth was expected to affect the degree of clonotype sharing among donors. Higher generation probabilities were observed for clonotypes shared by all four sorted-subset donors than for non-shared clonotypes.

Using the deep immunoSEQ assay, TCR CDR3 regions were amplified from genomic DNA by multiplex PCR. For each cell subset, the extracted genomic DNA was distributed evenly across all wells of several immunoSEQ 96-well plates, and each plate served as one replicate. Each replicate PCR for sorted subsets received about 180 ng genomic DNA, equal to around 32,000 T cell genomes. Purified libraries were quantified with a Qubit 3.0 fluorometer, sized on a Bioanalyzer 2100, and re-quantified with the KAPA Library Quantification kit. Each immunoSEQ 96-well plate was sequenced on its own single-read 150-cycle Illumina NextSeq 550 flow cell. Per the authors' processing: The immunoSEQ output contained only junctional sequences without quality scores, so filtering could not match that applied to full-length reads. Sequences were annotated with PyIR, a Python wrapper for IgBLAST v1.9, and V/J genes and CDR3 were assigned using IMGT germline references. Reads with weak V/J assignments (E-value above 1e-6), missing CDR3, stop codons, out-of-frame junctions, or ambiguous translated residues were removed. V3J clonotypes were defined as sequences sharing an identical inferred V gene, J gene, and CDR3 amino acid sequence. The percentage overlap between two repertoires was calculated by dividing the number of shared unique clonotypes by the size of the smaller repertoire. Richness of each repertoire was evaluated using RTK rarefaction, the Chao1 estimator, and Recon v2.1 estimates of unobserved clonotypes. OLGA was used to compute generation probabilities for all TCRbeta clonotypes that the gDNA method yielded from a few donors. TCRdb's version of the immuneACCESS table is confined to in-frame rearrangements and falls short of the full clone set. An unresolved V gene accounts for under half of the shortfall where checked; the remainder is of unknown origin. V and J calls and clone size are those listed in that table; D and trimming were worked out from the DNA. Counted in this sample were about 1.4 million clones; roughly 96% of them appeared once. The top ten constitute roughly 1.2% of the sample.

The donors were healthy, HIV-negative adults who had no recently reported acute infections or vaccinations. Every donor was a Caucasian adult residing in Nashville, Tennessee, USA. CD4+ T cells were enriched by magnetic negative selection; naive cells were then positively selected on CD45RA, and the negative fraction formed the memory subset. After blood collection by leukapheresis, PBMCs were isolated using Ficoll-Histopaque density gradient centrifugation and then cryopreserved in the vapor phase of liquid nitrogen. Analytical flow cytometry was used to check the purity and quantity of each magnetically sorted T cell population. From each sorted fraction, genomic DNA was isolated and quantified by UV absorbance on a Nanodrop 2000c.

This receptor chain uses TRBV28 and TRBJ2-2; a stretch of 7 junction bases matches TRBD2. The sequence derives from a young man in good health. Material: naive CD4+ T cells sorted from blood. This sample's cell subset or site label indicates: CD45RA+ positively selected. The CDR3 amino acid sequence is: CASSGQGGSGELFF. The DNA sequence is TGTGCCAGCAGCGGGCAGGGCGGGAGCGGGGAGCTGTTTTTT.